These T cell receptor beta chains were read from a single sample in a study of T cell repertoires in cytomegalovirus infection. One entry per CDR3 protein, called by TCRdb with MiXCR from the reads. Of around 450,000 distinct CDR3 sequences in the sample, under 40% were seen once. Material for sequencing was PBMCs. These receptor sequences come from a human donor in good health (CMV status not recorded). Some clones in this sample may be carry-over from other donors' samples. Each CDR3 is given with its conserved first and last residue. Each record gives: J gene, V gene, D gene, CDR3 protein. D genes are given only for firm matches.

TRBJ1-2 | TRBV6-1 | . | CASSVARMTVYGYTF
TRBJ2-2 | TRBV7-6 | . | CASSLYPGELFF
TRBJ1-4 | TRBV29-1 | . | CSVEYPGSNEKLFF
TRBJ1-1 | TRBV5-4 | TRBD1 | CASSNQGGNTEAFF
TRBJ2-7 | TRBV12-3/TRBV12-4 | . | CASSLTGNEQYF
TRBJ2-1 | TRBV19 | . | CASSILGANRNEQFF
TRBJ1-1 | TRBV7-2 | TRBD1 | CASSRDRVKTNTEAFF
TRBJ2-1 | TRBV5-1 | . | CASSPAGSRGRDHEQFF
TRBJ2-1 | TRBV15 | . | CATSAGTDYNEQFF
TRBJ1-1 | TRBV6-4 | . | CASRQAENTEAFF
TRBJ1-2 | TRBV11-2 | . | CASSLASGSWNYGYTF
TRBJ1-4 | TRBV20-1 | TRBD1 | CSAYRGGEKLFF
TRBJ2-1 | TRBV7-2 | . | CASSSEGAGGPYNEQFF
TRBJ1-1 | TRBV4-3 | . | CASSQVGGYEAFF
TRBJ2-7 | TRBV6-6 | TRBD1 | CASSYSSGQGASYEQYF
TRBJ1-2 | TRBV20-1 | . | CSVGSLLRGYTF
TRBJ1-1 | TRBV7-2 | . | CASSPNPPGTEAFF
TRBJ2-3 | TRBV6-1 | TRBD2 | CASRTTLAGGPDTQYF
TRBJ2-7 | TRBV28 | . | CASTPGLGRSYEQYF
TRBJ2-5 | TRBV7-6 | . | CASTSRAGEKETQYF
TRBJ1-1 | TRBV6-2/TRBV6-3 | . | CASSTIRVAREEAFF
TRBJ1-4 | TRBV20-1 | TRBD1 | CSARARTGNEKLFF
TRBJ2-7 | TRBV20-1 | . | CRSDRRAYEQYF
TRBJ1-3 | TRBV28 | . | CASRTDLGNTIYF
TRBJ2-7 | TRBV20-1 | . | CSARGQIRGLGRGYEQYF
TRBJ2-1 | TRBV7-2 | . | CASSRGIPHYNEQFF
TRBJ1-5 | TRBV7-8 | . | CASSFLEQPQHF
TRBJ2-5 | TRBV5-1 | . | CASGPDSQETQYF
TRBJ2-7 | TRBV6-8 | . | CASTRYRLNEQYF
TRBJ1-3 | TRBV9 | . | CASSVAPVSGNTIYF
TRBJ1-2 | TRBV28 | . | CASLHRGAPHNYGYTF
TRBJ1-2 | TRBV28 | . | CASSLHHGQQSNYGYTF
TRBJ2-2 | TRBV6-1 | . | CASSPGGDTGELFF
TRBJ2-7 | TRBV6-6 | TRBD1 | CASSPRAGGAYEQYF
TRBJ2-5 | TRBV3-1 | TRBD2 | CASSPRTREETQYF
TRBJ2-7 | TRBV20-1 | . | CSTQSGSRYEQYF